This TCR beta chain was identified in a study of control samples from healthy donors and cancer patients. V lost 9 bases and J 0 bases, leaving 16 bases between the germline ends. The CDR3 is 15 amino acids. CDR1 is SGHTA and CDR2 is FQGTGA in the germline V gene. Libraries were prepared by immunoSEQ multiplex PCR; TCRdb keeps only in-frame clonotypes and omits some of them. Of 99,000 or so clones in the sample, almost 85% were seen once. The origin of this receptor is a man between 60 and 70 years old in good health. The chain has TRBV7-3 and TRBJ2-3, with a weak D call TRBD2 (6 bases). Source material: blood. DNA for the CDR3: TGTGCCAGGATGGGGCGGGACCGTAGCACAGATACGCAGTATTTT. It encodes CARMGRDRSTDTQYF.